This TCR beta chain emerged from a study of CD8 T cells in ankylosing spondylitis. Overall study results and limits: Some motif variants had been reported before (in reactive arthritis synovial fluid and blood). Seemingly characteristic of ankylosing spondylitis blood was a TCR beta motif consisting of eight highly homologous variants. Reportedly, matched ankylosing spondylitis synovial fluid was significantly enriched for disease-linked clones.

Using quantitative 5'-RACE with molecular barcodes, the authors made TCR beta libraries. MiXCR, applied by TCRdb to the 5' RACE reads, yields one record per CDR3 protein. The sample yields 750,000 to 850,000 distinct CDR3 sequences, 12% seen once. Many counts were recorded for this clonotype. Its target is not known. This CDR3 comprises 12 residues. CDR1 and CDR2 from the germline V gene are DFQATT and SNEGSKA (reference sequence). Deletions cut 0 bases from V and 6 bases from J, with 6 bases between. Specimen: blood, either unsorted or a sorted T cell fraction (not recorded which). The rearrangement links TRBV20-1 to TRBJ1-5, with a possible D match to TRBD1 (5 bases). The TCR comes from a male donor with ankylosing spondylitis. The CDR3, as DNA: TGCAGTGCTAGAGAAGGGGTTCAGCCCCAGCATTTT. Amino acid sequence: CSAREGVQPQHF.